The 17 T cell receptor beta chains presented below share a single source sample, sequenced in a study of blood T cells in healthy people across ages. With a J-beta primer mix and a sample-barcoded 5' primer, a second PCR ran about 6 to 11 cycles. TCRdb passed the 5' RACE reads through MiXCR, listing each CDR3 protein once. The table records 380,000 or so distinct CDR3 sequences, approximately 51% of them present only once. Material: blood. These receptors were taken from a man between 60 and 75 years old in good health.

The chain links TRBV28 to TRBJ1-6; no reliable D call. Between the trimmed V and J ends, which lost 2 bases and 8 bases, there was a span of 4 bases. Looked up from germline, CDR1 is MDHEN and CDR2 is SYDVKM. CDR3 length: 12 amino acids. CDR3 DNA sequence: TGTGCCAGCAGTTTAGTCGATTCACCCCTCCACTTT. It codes for CASSLVDSPLHF.

This clonotype was recorded once. The rearrangement uses TRBV29-1 and TRBJ2-7, with 11 bases that match TRBD2. Trimming cost V 7 bases and J 2 bases; bases outside gene matches: 10. The CDR3 has 15 amino acids. Germline V lookup: CDR1 SQVTM, CDR2 ANQGSEA. CDR3 amino acids: CSALEVAGGPYEQYF. The CDR3 DNA reads as TGCAGCGCCCTCGAGGTAGCGGGAGGGCCCTACGAGCAGTACTTC.

This chain links TRBV6-6 with TRBJ1-1; 7 positions match TRBD1. CDR3 size: 13 residues. V lost 5 bases, J lost 6 bases, and 6 bases stayed unmatched. The V gene's germline CDR1 is MNHNY and CDR2 SVGAGI (reference sequence). CDR3 sequence: CASSARTGAEAFF. For the CDR3, the DNA is TGTGCCAGCAGTGCGAGAACAGGGGCTGAAGCTTTCTTT.

The gene calls are TRBV4-3 and TRBJ2-7; tentative D call: TRBD2 (6 bases). V shed 0 bases and J shed 6 bases, with 12 bases lying between them. The V gene's germline CDR1 is LGHNA and CDR2 YSLEER. The length of the CDR3 is 14 residues. CDR3 in amino acids: CASSQESGRTEQYF. The CDR3 region has the DNA TGCGCCAGCAGCCAAGAAAGCGGGCGGACCGAGCAGTACTTC.

This clonotype occurred a few times. The chain is built from TRBV5-1 and TRBJ2-1; D uncertain. Looked up from germline, CDR1 is SGHRS and CDR2 is YFSETQ. This CDR3 comprises 15 residues. Trimming took 4 bases from V and 2 from J, leaving 13 bases between them. The CDR3 coding sequence is TGCGCCAGCAGCACAACGACCGTCCCCTACAATGAGCAGTTCTTC. Protein: CASSTTTVPYNEQFF.

This chain joins TRBV9 and TRBJ2-5; tentatively, D is TRBD1 (6 bases). Deletions cut 4 bases from V and 4 bases from J, with 11 bases between. CDR3 length equals 13 residues. CDR1 SGDLS and CDR2 YYNGEE come from the germline V gene. The CDR3 here is CASSTGQIETQYF. The CDR3 nucleotides read TGTGCCAGCAGCACTGGACAGATAGAGACCCAGTACTTC.

The chain couples TRBV12-3 or TRBV12-4 to TRBJ2-3; 7 bases map to TRBD2. The V and J ends lost 8 bases and 3 bases, in that order; junction bases with no gene match: 5. The CDR3 has 13 residues. CDR3 loop: CASRGGATDTQYF. DNA for the CDR3: TGTGCCAGCCGGGGAGGGGCAACAGATACGCAGTATTTT.

The chain uses TRBV20-1 and TRBJ2-4, with TRBD1 identical over 7 bases. Gene TRBJ2-5 matches the end of the DNA better, so the J call may be wrong. Germline-derived CDR1 and CDR2 are DFQATT and SNEGSKA (reference sequence). The CDR3 covers 15 residues. The CDR3 here is CSAALRQGPRGTQYF. The CDR3 nucleotides are TGCAGTGCAGCTTTAAGACAGGGCCCCCGCGGGACCCAGTACTTC.

This clonotype was observed many times. The rearrangement joins TRBV29-1 to TRBJ2-7; no reliable D call. The CDR3 consists of 12 residues. CDR1 SQVTM and CDR2 ANQGSEA come from the germline V gene. V lost 3 bases, J lost 3 bases, and 9 bases lay in between. The CDR3 reads CSVEGQRYEQYF. CDR3 in DNA: TGCAGCGTTGAGGGCCAGCGCTACGAGCAGTACTTC.

The chain employs TRBV5-1 and TRBJ2-7; D gene unclear. CDR1 SGHRS and CDR2 YFSETQ come from the germline V gene. This CDR3 region has 14 residues. The germline V and J ends were trimmed by 3 bases and 4 bases, with 14 bases remaining between them. CDR3 region: CASSSLGRTYEQYF. In DNA, the CDR3 is TGCGCCAGCAGCTCCTTGGGCCGAACGTACGAGCAGTACTTC.

This clonotype appeared a single time. The J gene is TRBJ2-1, the V gene TRBV6-5; 9 bases are shared with TRBD2. The length of the CDR3 is 15 residues. J gave up 5 bases and V 5 bases, and 7 bases lay outside the gene matches. CDR1 and CDR2 (germline): MNHEY, SVGAGI. The CDR3 nucleotides read TGTGCCAGCAGTCCCCGGGCTAGCGGGAACAATGAGCAGTTCTTC. Its protein is CASSPRASGNNEQFF.

CDR3 in DNA: TGTGCCAGCAGTCCAGGGGTTGTCCAGAACACTGAAGCTTTCTTT. Its protein product is CASSPGVVQNTEAFF. This chain links TRBV6-2 or TRBV6-3 with TRBJ1-1; a possible D gene is TRBD1 (6 bases). V was trimmed by 5 bases and J by 1 base, leaving 14 bases between them. Germline CDR1 and CDR2: MNHEY and SVGEGT. The CDR3 has 15 residues.

This clonotype was observed at least ten times. This chain uses TRBV5-1 with TRBJ2-7, with 7 bases aligning to TRBD1. J was trimmed by 2 bases and V by 3 bases; bases with no gene match: 11. The CDR3 has 16 residues. Germline assignment: CDR1 SGHRS and CDR2 YFSETQ. CDR3 sequence (DNA): TGCGCCAGCAGCTCAGGCCACCGGGACAGTACCTACGAGCAGTACTTC. Translated: CASSSGHRDSTYEQYF.

The CDR3 sequence: CAISDPGGQGWNQPQHF. Written as DNA, the CDR3 is TGTGCCATCAGTGACCCCGGAGGGCAGGGGTGGAATCAGCCCCAGCATTTT. The V gene is TRBV10-3, the J gene TRBJ1-5; weak D call: TRBD1 (6 bases). Trimming took 3 bases from V and 4 from J, leaving 19 bases between them. The CDR3 extends over 17 amino acids. Germline V gene lookup returns CDR1 ENHRY and CDR2 SYGVKD.

This clonotype was seen only a few times. The chain links TRBV7-9 to TRBJ1-4, with unresolved D. The V end lost 1 base, the J end lost 7 bases, and 13 bases lay between the germline ends. Germline values: CDR1 SEHNR, CDR2 FQNEAQ (reference sequence). The CDR3 contains 15 residues. The CDR3 reads CASSLGGSRPEKLFF. CDR3 nucleotides: TGTGCCAGCAGCTTAGGTGGCAGCAGACCTGAAAAACTGTTTTTT.

In this sample, this clonotype turned up many times. J is TRBJ1-5 and V is TRBV12-3 or TRBV12-4, with D uncertain. V gave up 3 bases and J gave up 1 base, with 10 bases separating them. The CDR3 extends over 15 amino acids. CDR3 region: CASSLMGSSNQPQHF. The CDR3 DNA sequence: TGTGCCAGCAGTTTGATGGGTTCGAGCAATCAGCCCCAGCATTTT.

J is TRBJ2-1 and V is TRBV7-9; 12 bases map to TRBD2. CDR1 and CDR2 from the germline V gene are SEHNR and FQNEAQ (reference sequence). Trimming at V came to 3 bases and at J to 10 bases, leaving 10 bases not matched to a gene. This CDR3 is built from 16 residues. The CDR3, as DNA: TGTGCCAGCAGCTTGAAACTAGCGGGAGGCCACGACGAGCAGTTCTTC. Translating it yields CASSLKLAGGHDEQFF.